This entry concerns a single T cell receptor beta chain. Its antigen specificity is not known. No base qualities exist here, and no much larger clone lies one base off it. After removal of 5 bases from V and 10 bases from J, the junction retains 13 bases not matched to a gene. CDR1 and CDR2, looked up from the germline V gene, are SGHRS and YFSETQ. Taken from cysteine to phenylalanine, the CDR3 has 15 residues. Of the read, only the CDR3 DNA is kept; its 45 bases are in frame from base 1. Participants in the prospective study were aged roughly 18 to 89 years, lived in 24 United States geographic areas, and enrolled through a virtual design. In the prospective study, participants were assigned to cohorts based on the clinical history participants reported in a screening survey and a study questionnaire. In the prospective study, mobile phlebotomists collected whole blood, serum and a nasopharyngeal or oropharyngeal swab from each participant. Prospective study participants could optionally give additional blood draws and questionnaires over an approximately two-month period. Before DNA extraction, prospective study blood samples were shipped either frozen or at room temperature.

The source of the sample is a study of blood T cell repertoires in COVID-19 (dated by TCRdb to about 2020). Describing the broader study: Samples covering the acute and convalescent phases of COVID-19 were provided by collaborators in the United States, Italy and Spain. The material from the prospective study consisted of cDNA or gDNA derived from T cells, B-cell-depleted T cells, or PBMCs. Deeply sampled blood TCRbeta repertoires from subjects exposed to, actively infected with, or recovered from COVID-19 were included in the dataset. The repertoires were made available in a free public database intended to serve as a resource for research on the immune response to SARS-CoV-2. The samples were drawn from the first 160 participants of the ongoing ImmuneRACE study and from 950 to 1,500 subjects provided by 6 global collaborators. A de-identified subject ID, COVID-19 status, age in years and sex were almost always included in the sample metadata. HLA class I and class II types, where available, came from metadata supplied by the sample provider rather than from assay-based typing.

Findings and caveats that apply to the study as a whole: The amount of clinical and demographic metadata varied by source and participant and was provided uncurated.

TCRbeta CDR3 regions were amplified from genomic DNA using the immunoSEQ Assay, a bias-controlled multiplex PCR. From the authors' description of their analysis: The number of nucleated cells in each sample was estimated by amplification of reference gene primers within the assay. To quantify the absolute abundance of each unique TCRbeta CDR3 rearrangement, sequence reads were collapsed and filtered. For each sample, productive Simpson clonality was calculated as the square root of Simpson's diversity index over productive rearrangements. What TCRdb holds here is the immuneACCESS table cut down to in-frame rearrangements. Part of the clones is not present; checked against another copy, under half of the missing clones reflect an unresolved V gene, and the others are unexplained. The V and J calls and clone size were taken over from that table, and D and trimming were inferred from the DNA. The sample contains some 460,000 clones, nearly 90% of them found a single time. The biggest ten clones account for about 2.1% of the sample.

The sequence links TRBV5-1 to TRBJ2-1; TRBD1 agrees with 9 junctional bases. The receptor was isolated from a woman between 18 and 29 years old with acute COVID-19. Material for sequencing was PBMCs or T cells enriched from blood (not recorded which). The CDR3 reads as follows: CASRQNRGPLGEQFF. The bases read TGCGCCAGCAGACAGAACAGGGGGCCGTTAGGAGAGCAGTTCTTC.